This TCR beta chain appears in the sequencing data of a study of OX40 agonist ivuxolimab in advanced cancers. The CDR3 is made up of 16 amino acids. V trimming: 4 bases; J trimming: 5 bases; junction bases outside the gene matches: 12. Per the germline V gene, CDR1 is SGHAT and CDR2 is FQNNGV. Sequencing was performed with immunoSEQ multiplex PCR; in TCRdb, only in-frame clones are kept and a portion is missing. The sample includes around 70,000 clones, 84% of them seen just once. This receptor was taken from an adult with an advanced solid tumor such as melanoma, head and neck, liver or kidney cancer. The J gene is TRBJ2-7, the V gene TRBV11-2, with 9 bases that match TRBD2. This sample comprised CD4+ or CD8+ T cells sorted from blood, obtained in a trial of the OX40 agonist ivuxolimab. The CDR3 bases are TGTGCCAGCAGCTCGTGGGATAGCGGGAGTCTGGACGAGCAGTACTTC. This sequence encodes CASSSWDSGSLDEQYF.